This TCR beta chain stems from a study of control samples from healthy donors and cancer patients. Germline V gene data show CDR1 as MNHEY and CDR2 as SVGAGI. The CDR3 runs 15 residues. J lost 4 bases, V lost 6 bases, and 8 bases had no gene match. The data were produced by immunoSEQ multiplex PCR, yet TCRdb's version contains in-frame clones alone and is incomplete. The sample yields around 180,000 clones, about 86% seen once. This rearrangement joins TRBV6-5 to TRBJ2-1; 8 bases fit TRBD1. The sequenced material came from blood. The TCR was taken from a woman in her twenties or thirties in good health. The chain's CDR3 is CASSSRQGPYNEQFF. In DNA form, the CDR3 reads TGTGCCAGCAGCTCAAGACAGGGGCCGTACAATGAGCAGTTCTTC.